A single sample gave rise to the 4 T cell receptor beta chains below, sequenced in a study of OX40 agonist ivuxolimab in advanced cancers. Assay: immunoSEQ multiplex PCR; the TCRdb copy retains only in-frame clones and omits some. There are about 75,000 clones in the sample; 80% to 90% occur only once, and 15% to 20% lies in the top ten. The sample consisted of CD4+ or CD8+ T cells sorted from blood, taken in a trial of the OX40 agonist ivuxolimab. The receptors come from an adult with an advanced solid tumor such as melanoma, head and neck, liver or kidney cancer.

The CDR3 spells CASRPQGISNQPQHF. The CDR3 DNA is TGTGCCAGCAGACCTCAGGGGATTAGCAATCAGCCCCAGCATTTT. The chain employs TRBV6-6 and TRBJ1-5, with TRBD1 as a possible D gene (6 bases). This CDR3 region has 15 residues. The V gene's germline CDR1 is MNHNY and CDR2 SVGAGI (reference sequence). V shed 6 bases and J shed 0 bases, with 12 bases lying between them.

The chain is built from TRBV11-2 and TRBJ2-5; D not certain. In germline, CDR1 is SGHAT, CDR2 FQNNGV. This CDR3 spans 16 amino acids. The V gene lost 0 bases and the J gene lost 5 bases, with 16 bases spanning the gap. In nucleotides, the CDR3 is TGTGCCAGCAGCTTAGATTTGTCGGGTTGGCGGGAGACCCAGTACTTC. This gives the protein CASSLDLSGWRETQYF.

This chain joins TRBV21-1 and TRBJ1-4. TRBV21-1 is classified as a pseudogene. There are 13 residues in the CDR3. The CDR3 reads CASSKGTEIKLFF. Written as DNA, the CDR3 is TGTGCCAGCAGCAAGGGCACGGAGATCAAACTGTTTTTT.

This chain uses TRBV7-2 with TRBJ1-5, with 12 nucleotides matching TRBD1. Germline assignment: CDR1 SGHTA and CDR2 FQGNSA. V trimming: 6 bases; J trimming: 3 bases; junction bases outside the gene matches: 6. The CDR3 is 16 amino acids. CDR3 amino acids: CASSPGTGGYNQPQHF. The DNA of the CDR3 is TGTGCCAGCAGTCCCGGGACAGGGGGCTACAATCAGCCCCAGCATTTT.